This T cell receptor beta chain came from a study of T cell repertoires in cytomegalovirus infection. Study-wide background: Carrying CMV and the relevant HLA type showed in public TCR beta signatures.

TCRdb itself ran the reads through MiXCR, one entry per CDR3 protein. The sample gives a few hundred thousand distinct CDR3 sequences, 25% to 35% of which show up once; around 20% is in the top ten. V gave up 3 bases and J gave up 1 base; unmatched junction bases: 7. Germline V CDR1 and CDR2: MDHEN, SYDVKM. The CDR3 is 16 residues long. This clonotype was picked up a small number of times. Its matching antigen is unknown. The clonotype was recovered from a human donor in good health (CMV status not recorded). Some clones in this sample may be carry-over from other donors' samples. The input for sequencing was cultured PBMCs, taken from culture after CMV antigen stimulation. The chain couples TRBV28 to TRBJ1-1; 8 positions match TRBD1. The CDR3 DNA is TGTGCCAGCAGTTTCCCCCGGACAGGGAGGAACACTGAAGCTTTCTTT. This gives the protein CASSFPRTGRNTEAFF.